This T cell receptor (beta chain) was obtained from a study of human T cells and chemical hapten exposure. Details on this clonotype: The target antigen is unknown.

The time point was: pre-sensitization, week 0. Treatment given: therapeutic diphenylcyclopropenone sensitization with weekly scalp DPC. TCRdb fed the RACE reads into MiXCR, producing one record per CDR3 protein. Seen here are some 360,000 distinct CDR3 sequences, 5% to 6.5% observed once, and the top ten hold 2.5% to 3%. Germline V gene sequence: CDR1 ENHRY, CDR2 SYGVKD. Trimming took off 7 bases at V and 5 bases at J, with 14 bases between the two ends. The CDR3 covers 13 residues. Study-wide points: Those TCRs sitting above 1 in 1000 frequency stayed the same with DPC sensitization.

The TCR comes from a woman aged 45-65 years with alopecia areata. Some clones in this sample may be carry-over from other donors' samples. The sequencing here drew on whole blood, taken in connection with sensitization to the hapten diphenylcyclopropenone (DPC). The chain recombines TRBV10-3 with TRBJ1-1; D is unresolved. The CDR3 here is CAIKNPPETEAFF. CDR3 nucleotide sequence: TGTGCCATCAAAAACCCCCCGGAGACTGAAGCTTTCTTT.